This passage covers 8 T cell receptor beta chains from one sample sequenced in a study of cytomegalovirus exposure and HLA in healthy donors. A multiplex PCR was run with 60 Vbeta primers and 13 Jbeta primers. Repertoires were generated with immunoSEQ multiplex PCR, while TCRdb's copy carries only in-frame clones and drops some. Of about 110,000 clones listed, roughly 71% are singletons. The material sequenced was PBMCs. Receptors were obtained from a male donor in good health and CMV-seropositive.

The CDR3 sequence: CASRHPNTGELFF. The CDR3 DNA reads as TGTGCCAGCAGACACCCGAACACCGGGGAGCTGTTTTTT. The rearrangement joins TRBV6-4 to TRBJ2-2; D gene uncertain. CDR1 is MRHNA and CDR2 is SNTAGT in the germline V gene. The CDR3 is made up of 13 amino acids. The V end lost 6 bases, the J end lost 0 bases, and 5 bases lay between the germline ends.

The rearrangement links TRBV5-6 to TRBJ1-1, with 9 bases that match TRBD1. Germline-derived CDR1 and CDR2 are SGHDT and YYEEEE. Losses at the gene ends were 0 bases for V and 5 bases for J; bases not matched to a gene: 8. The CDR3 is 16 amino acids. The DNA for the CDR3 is TGTGCCAGCAGCTTGGGGGGACAGGGTGTATGGACTGAAGCTTTCTTT. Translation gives CASSLGGQGVWTEAFF. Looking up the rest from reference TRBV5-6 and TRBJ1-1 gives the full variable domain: DAGVTQSPTHLIKTRGQQVTLRCSPKSGHDTVSWYQQALGQGPQFIFQYYEEEERQRGNFPDRFSGHQFPNYSSELNVNALLLGDSALYLCASSLGGQGVWTEAFFGQGTRLTVV.

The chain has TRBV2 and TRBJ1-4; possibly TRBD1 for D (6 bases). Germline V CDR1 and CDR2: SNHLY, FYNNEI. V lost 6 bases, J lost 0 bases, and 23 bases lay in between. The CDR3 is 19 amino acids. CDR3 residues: CASRPVRGGFLATNEKLFF. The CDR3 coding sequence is TGTGCCAGCAGGCCCGTTAGGGGGGGCTTCCTTGCAACTAATGAAAAACTGTTTTTT.

CDR3 nucleotides: TGTGCCAGCAGCCCCGGGACTAGCGACACAGATACGCAGTATTTT. Amino acids: CASSPGTSDTDTQYF. This chain links TRBV4-2 with TRBJ2-3; 10 bases fit TRBD2. Germline V gene data show CDR1 as LGHNA and CDR2 as YNFKEQ. Trimming at V came to 4 bases and at J to 2 bases, leaving 3 bases not matched to a gene. The CDR3 length is 15 residues.

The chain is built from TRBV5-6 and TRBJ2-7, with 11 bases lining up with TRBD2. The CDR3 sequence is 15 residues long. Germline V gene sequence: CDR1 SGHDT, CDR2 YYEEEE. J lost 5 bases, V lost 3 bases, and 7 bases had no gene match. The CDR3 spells CASSSTSGGRHEQYF. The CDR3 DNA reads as TGTGCCAGCAGCTCCACTAGCGGGGGTAGGCACGAGCAGTACTTC.

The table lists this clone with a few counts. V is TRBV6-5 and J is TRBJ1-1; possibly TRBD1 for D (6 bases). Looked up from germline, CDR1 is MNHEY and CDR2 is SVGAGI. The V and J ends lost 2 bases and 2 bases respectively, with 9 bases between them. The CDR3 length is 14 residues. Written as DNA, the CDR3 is TGTGCCAGCAGTTACGCGACAGGTAACACTGAAGCTTTCTTT. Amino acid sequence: CASSYATGNTEAFF.

DNA for the CDR3: TGTGCCAGCAGTGAAAGGGGTCAGCAGGATCATGCAGATACGCAGTATTTT. Translating gives CASSERGQQDHADTQYF. The chain combines TRBV6-1 with TRBJ2-3; possibly TRBD1 for D (5 bases). V lost 2 bases to trimming and J lost 4 bases, with 19 bases between them. Germline CDR1 reads MNHNS; CDR2 reads SASEGT. CDR3 size: 17 residues.

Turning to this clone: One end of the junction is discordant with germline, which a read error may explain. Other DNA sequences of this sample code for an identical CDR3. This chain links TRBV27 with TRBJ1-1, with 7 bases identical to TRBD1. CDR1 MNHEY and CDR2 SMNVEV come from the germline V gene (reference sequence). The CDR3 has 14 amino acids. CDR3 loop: CASSALGTDTEAFF. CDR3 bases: TGTGCCAGCAGCGCCCTGGGGACAGACACTGAAGCTTTCTTC.